The sequence of this T cell receptor (beta chain) was determined in a study of cytomegalovirus exposure and HLA in healthy donors. General study results and limits: Researchers reported in a later analysis that a missense DCLRE1C variant was tied to TCR beta V- and J-gene trimming.

With respect to this clone: Its antigen is undetermined.

The CDR3 is made up of 16 amino acids. The germline V gene has CDR1 LNHDA and CDR2 SQIVND (reference sequence). Trimming removed 5 bases from V and 0 bases from J; junction bases left unmatched: 7. PCR used 60 Vbeta primers and 13 Jbeta primers. Using immunoSEQ multiplex PCR, the repertoire was profiled, and TCRdb retains in-frame clones only, with some absent. Counted here are about 220,000 clones, 76% occurring once; the ten biggest clones make up over 0.55%. This chain joins TRBV19 and TRBJ1-3; 7 nucleotides align to TRBD1. Sequenced material: PBMCs. The receptor was derived from a man aged 18 to 35 in good health and CMV-seronegative. The CDR3 coding sequence is TGTGCCAGTAGTCCCCGGACAGGTTTCTCTGGAAACACCATATATTTT. Amino acid sequence: CASSPRTGFSGNTIYF.